These 8 T cell receptor beta chains came from one sample sequenced in a study of blood T cell repertoires in COVID-19. Some clones are missing from TCRdb's copy, which holds only in-frame ones; the method was immunoSEQ multiplex PCR. The sample lists about 170,000 clones, 70% to 90% seen once, with 4.4% in the top ten. Sequencing was performed on PBMCs or T cells enriched from blood (not recorded which). All receptors derive from a woman aged 45-59 years who had recovered from COVID-19.

DNA of the CDR3: TGTGCCAGCAGCTTGGGCCTGGGCACCCTCGGCCGAGAAGCTTTCTTT. Translated: CASSLGLGTLGREAFF. The chain uses TRBV5-4 and TRBJ1-1; D uncertain. V lost 0 bases to trimming and J lost 8 bases, with 20 bases between them. CDR1 is SGHNT, CDR2 YYREEE, per germline (reference sequence). There are 16 residues in the CDR3. The full variable domain, its missing parts supplied by reference TRBV5-4 and TRBJ1-1, is ETGVTQSPTHLIKTRGQQVTLRCSSQSGHNTVSWYQQALGQGPQFIFQYYREEENGRGNFPPRFSGLQFPNYSSELNVNALELDDSALYLCASSLGLGTLGREAFFGQGTRLTVV.

The chain is built from TRBV6-5 and TRBJ1-5; maybe TRBD1 (5 bases). The germline CDR1 and CDR2 sequences are MNHEY and SVGAGI. V dropped 0 bases and J dropped 15 bases, with 21 bases sitting between them. The CDR3 extends over 15 amino acids. CDR3 amino acids: CASSYSRQGRPLLHF. DNA for the CDR3: TGTGCCAGCAGTTACTCAAGGCAGGGTAGACCTTTATTGCATTTT.

The J gene is TRBJ2-1, the V gene TRBV7-9; TRBD2 matches at 7 bases. The CDR3 totals 15 residues. V gave up 5 bases and J gave up 0 bases; unmatched junction bases: 4. The germline gives CDR1 SEHNR, CDR2 FQNEAQ (reference sequence). The CDR3 is CASSPLAVSYNEQFF. CDR3 bases: TGTGCCAGCAGCCCCCTAGCGGTCTCCTACAATGAGCAGTTCTTC.

The chain carries TRBV3-1 (or the pseudogene TRBV3-2) and TRBJ2-1; 9 bases map to TRBD2. Germline CDR1 reads LGHDT; CDR2 reads YNNKEL (reference sequence). The ends lost 4 bases at V and 4 bases at J; junction bases unmatched: 8. The CDR3 is made up of 16 amino acids. The CDR3 is CASSRHLAGSYNEQFF. In nucleotides, the CDR3 is TGTGCCAGCAGCCGGCACCTAGCGGGGTCATACAATGAGCAGTTCTTC.

This chain joins TRBV19 and TRBJ1-1; D might be TRBD1 (5 bases). The V end was cut by 9 bases, the J end by 1 base, with 9 bases between. The CDR3 spans 12 residues. Germline V lookup: CDR1 LNHDA, CDR2 SQIVND (reference sequence). The CDR3 reads CASRAGNTEAFF. CDR3 sequence (DNA): TGTGCCAGCAGGGCCGGGAACACTGAAGCTTTCTTT.

The chain links TRBV12-3 or TRBV12-4 to TRBJ2-2, with D unresolved. Trimming removed 4 bases at V and 0 bases at J, with 3 bases between. CDR3 length: 13 amino acids. The CDR3 sequence is CASSSANTGELFF. As DNA, the CDR3 is TGTGCCAGCAGTTCCGCGAACACCGGGGAGCTGTTTTTT.

The chain joins TRBV11-3 to TRBJ1-3, with D possibly matching TRBD1 (6 bases). V gave up 1 base and J gave up 0 bases, with 10 bases separating them. The CDR3 length is 16 residues. The V gene's germline CDR1 is SGHNT and CDR2 YENEEA. The CDR3 reads CASSLGDTSSGNTIYF. For the CDR3, the DNA is TGTGCCAGCAGCTTAGGGGACACGAGCTCTGGAAACACCATATATTTT.

For the CDR3, the DNA is TGTGCTAGTGGCCGCGGGACTAGCGTGAATGAGCAGTTCTTC. Protein: CASGRGTSVNEQFF. The V call is TRBV12-5, the J call TRBJ2-1, with 10 bases that match TRBD2. V shed 6 bases and J 7 bases; nucleotides not matched to a gene: 6. The CDR3 totals 14 residues. Per germline, CDR1 LGHNT and CDR2 FRNRAP.